The rows below give T cell receptor beta chains drawn from one sample of a study of control samples from healthy donors and cancer patients. Here immunoSEQ multiplex PCR was the method, and the copy in TCRdb shows in-frame clones only, minus some. The repertoire includes around 93,000 clones, around 88% of them detected once, and roughly an eighth sits in the top ten. Sequenced: blood. The receptors originated from a man under 40 in good health. The CDR3 runs from the conserved cysteine through the conserved F or W. The D gene is left open where the match is weak. Clone size, where shown, is once, few, many, or a class for clones that have expanded.

J gene	D gene	V gene	clone size	CDR3 length	CDR3 protein	CDR3 DNA
TRBJ2-7	TRBD2	TRBV12-5	.	16	CASGLWLAGVGYEQYF	TGTGCTAGTGGTTTGTGGCTGGCGGGAGTTGGCTACGAGCAGTACTTC
TRBJ1-6	TRBD1	TRBV30	.	14	CASARQGWNSPLHF	TGTGCCTCGGCCCGACAGGGTTGGAATTCACCCCTCCACTTT
TRBJ1-1	.	TRBV18	few	14	CASSQKSATTEAFF	TGTGCCAGCTCACAAAAATCGGCGACCACTGAAGCTTTCTTT
TRBJ1-1	TRBD1	TRBV7-9	.	13	CASSPRDSNEAFF	TGTGCCAGCAGCCCCCGGGACAGCAATGAAGCTTTCTTT
TRBJ2-1	TRBD1	TRBV4-3	.	14	CASSQGQGVHEQFF	TGCGCCAGCAGCCAAGGGCAGGGGGTCCATGAGCAGTTCTTC
TRBJ2-7	.	TRBV6-6	.	14	CASSQRDRTYEQYF	TGTGCCAGCAGTCAGCGTGACAGAACCTACGAGCAGTACTTC
TRBJ2-2	TRBD2	TRBV5-1	.	16	CASSSGLAGNTGELFF	TGCGCCAGCAGCTCTGGACTAGCGGGAAACACCGGGGAGCTGTTTTTT
TRBJ2-3	TRBD2	TRBV14	.	19	CASSQEIRRTSGRTDTQYF	TGTGCCAGCAGCCAAGAAATCCGGCGGACTAGCGGGAGAACAGATACGCAGTATTTT
TRBJ2-6	.	TRBV6-5	.	15	CASRIGGSGANVLTF	TGTGCCAGCAGGATAGGGGGCTCTGGGGCCAACGTCCTGACTTTC
TRBJ2-3	.	TRBV6-5	.	15	CASSQGASGTDTQYF	TGTGCCAGCAGTCAGGGGGCTAGCGGTACAGATACGCAGTATTTT
TRBJ1-5	.	TRBV15	few	13	CATSRHRDQPQHF	TGTGCCACCAGCAGACACAGGGATCAGCCCCAGCATTTT
TRBJ1-2	.	TRBV6-5	.	14	CASRSQYASYGYTF	TGTGCCAGCAGATCACAATACGCCAGCTATGGCTACACCTTC
TRBJ2-3	.	TRBV2	once	15	CASSRGPTGTDTQYF	TGTGCCAGCAGCCGGGGACCTACAGGCACAGATACGCAGTATTTT
TRBJ1-5	.	TRBV12-3/TRBV12-4	few	13	CASSPDRNQPQHF	TGTGCCAGCAGCCCCGACAGGAATCAGCCCCAGCATTTT
TRBJ2-1	TRBD2	TRBV3-1/TRBV3-2	.	16	CASSQEPAGGGNEQFF	TGTGCCAGCAGCCAGGAACCAGCGGGGGGAGGGAATGAGCAGTTCTTC
TRBJ2-7	TRBD2	TRBV7-3	few	14	CASSLAAGDHEQYF	TGTGCCAGCAGCCTTGCGGCGGGAGATCACGAGCAGTACTTC
TRBJ1-1	.	TRBV9	.	13	CASSVEGLTEAFF	TGTGCCAGCAGCGTTGAGGGTTTAACTGAAGCTTTCTTT
TRBJ2-5	TRBD2	TRBV9	.	14	CASSVTGTSGSPYF	TGTGCCAGCAGCGTAACCGGGACTAGCGGGAGTCCGTACTTC
TRBJ1-6	.	TRBV28	.	15	CASSFSAGTTSPLHF	TGTGCCAGCAGTTTCTCGGCGGGGACGACTTCACCCCTCCACTTT
TRBJ1-4	.	TRBV5-1	.	14	CASSLAAENEKLFF	TGCGCCAGCAGCTTGGCGGCAGAGAATGAAAAACTGTTTTTT
TRBJ2-7	.	TRBV27	.	14	CASSFGESPYEQYF	TGTGCCAGCAGTTTTGGGGAGAGCCCCTACGAGCAGTACTTC
TRBJ1-4	TRBD1	TRBV28	.	16	CASSLWKQGANEKLFF	TGTGCCAGCAGTTTATGGAAACAGGGGGCTAATGAAAAACTGTTTTTT
TRBJ1-5	.	TRBV27	.	13	CASSRTGNQPQHF	TGTGCCAGCAGTAGAACAGGTAATCAGCCCCAGCATTTT
TRBJ2-1	TRBD2	TRBV28	.	15	CASIVSGGPRNEQFF	TGTGCCAGCATCGTTAGCGGGGGGCCACGCAATGAGCAGTTCTTC
TRBJ2-7	.	TRBV28	.	14	CASSGTGELYEQYF	TGTGCCAGCAGTGGGACGGGGGAATTGTACGAGCAGTACTTC
TRBJ2-7	TRBD2	TRBV9	.	16	CASSQGLAGGEYEQYF	TGTGCCAGCAGCCAGGGACTAGCGGGAGGGGAGTACGAGCAGTACTTC
TRBJ2-3	.	TRBV28	.	18	CASSFLATESTSTDTQYF	TGTGCCAGCAGTTTCCTGGCGACAGAATCTACTAGCACAGATACGCAGTATTTT
TRBJ2-7	.	TRBV28	.	15	CASSLAWGGAYEQYF	TGTGCCAGCAGTTTGGCTTGGGGCGGGGCCTACGAGCAGTACTTC
TRBJ2-7	TRBD1	TRBV25-1	.	16	CASSDPRQGASYEQYF	TGTGCCAGCAGTGATCCCAGACAGGGGGCTTCCTACGAGCAGTACTTC
TRBJ2-1	.	TRBV7-9	.	15	CASSERASVNNEQFF	TGTGCCAGCAGCGAGCGGGCTAGCGTTAACAATGAGCAGTTCTTC
TRBJ2-7	.	TRBV24-1	once	16	CATSEGRNLYYYEQYF	TGTGCCACCAGTGAGGGCCGGAATTTGTACTACTACGAGCAGTACTTC
TRBJ2-7	TRBD1	TRBV11-2	.	15	CASSSFGTVSYEQYF	TGTGCCAGCAGCAGCTTCGGGACAGTCTCCTACGAGCAGTACTTC
TRBJ2-7	.	TRBV7-9	.	15	CASSPLEEISYEQYF	TGTGCCAGCAGCCCGTTGGAGGAAATCTCCTACGAGCAGTACTTC
TRBJ2-3	TRBD2	TRBV27	.	16	CASSWWASGITDTQYF	TGTGCCAGCAGTTGGTGGGCTAGCGGGATCACAGATACGCAGTATTTT
TRBJ1-1	TRBD1	TRBV27	.	17	CATFWDRRREGGTEAFF	TGTGCCACCTTCTGGGACAGGAGAAGAGAAGGGGGGACTGAAGCTTTCTTT
TRBJ2-7	.	TRBV5-8	once	16	CASSYPNRDASYEQYF	TGTGCCAGCAGCTATCCCAACCGGGACGCCTCCTACGAGCAGTACTTC
TRBJ2-1	.	TRBV11-2	.	10	CASSNNEQFF	TGTGCCAGCAGCAACAATGAGCAGTTCTTC
TRBJ2-1	TRBD2	TRBV19	.	15	CASRATSGSLYEQFF	TGTGCCAGTAGGGCGACTAGCGGGAGCTTGTATGAGCAGTTCTTC
TRBJ1-6	.	TRBV19	.	13	CASRWQGDSPLHF	TGTGCCAGTAGGTGGCAGGGAGATTCACCCCTCCACTTT
TRBJ1-1	.	TRBV5-1	.	16	CASSSLVGASGTEAFF	TGCGCCAGCAGCTCCTTAGTAGGGGCTTCCGGCACTGAAGCTTTCTTT
TRBJ2-3	.	TRBV27	.	15	CASHSISGRTDTQYF	TGTGCCAGCCATTCTATTAGCGGCCGCACAGATACGCAGTATTTT
TRBJ1-1	.	TRBV27	.	16	CASSFSVYKSNTEAFF	TGTGCCAGCAGTTTCTCCGTGTACAAATCGAACACTGAAGCTTTCTTT
TRBJ1-1	.	TRBV6-2/TRBV6-3	.	15	CASSPNRWMNTEAFF	TGTGCCAGCAGTCCGAACAGGTGGATGAACACTGAAGCTTTCTTT
TRBJ2-7	.	TRBV19	.	16	CASSFSGQGSSYEQYF	TGTGCCAGTAGTTTCTCCGGTCAGGGCAGCTCCTACGAGCAGTACTTC
TRBJ1-1	.	TRBV29-1	.	13	CSVLPGEWTEAFF	TGCAGCGTCCTTCCGGGGGAATGGACTGAAGCTTTCTTT
TRBJ1-1	.	TRBV18	.	14	CASSPSRGNTEAFF	TGTGCCAGCTCACCGTCCCGCGGCAACACTGAAGCTTTCTTT
TRBJ2-6	.	TRBV7-3	.	17	CASSPNPARSGANVLTF	TGTGCCAGCAGCCCCAACCCCGCCAGATCTGGGGCCAACGTCCTGACTTTC
TRBJ1-4	.	TRBV15	.	15	CATSSPGAGLEKLFF	TGTGCCACCAGCAGTCCGGGGGCTGGACTTGAAAAACTGTTTTTT
TRBJ2-1	.	TRBV11-3	once	13	CASSLYTYNEQFF	TGTGCCAGCAGCCTATACACCTACAATGAGCAGTTCTTC
TRBJ2-3	TRBD2	TRBV24-1	.	16	CATSDPSGKIADTQYF	TGTGCCACCAGTGACCCTAGCGGGAAGATAGCTGATACGCAGTATTTT
TRBJ2-1	TRBD2	TRBV30	.	17	CAWRGLAGGISYNEQFF	TGTGCCTGGAGGGGACTAGCGGGAGGTATCTCCTACAATGAGCAGTTCTTC
TRBJ2-1	.	TRBV7-3	.	15	CASSLRQVLRDEQFF	TGTGCCAGCAGCTTAAGGCAGGTCCTTCGGGATGAGCAGTTCTTC
TRBJ1-1	.	TRBV5-8	.	12	CASIRVGSEAFF	TGTGCCAGCATCAGGGTCGGCTCTGAAGCTTTCTTT
TRBJ1-5	.	TRBV2	once	15	CASSGRTHSNQPQHF	TGTGCCAGCAGCGGACGGACACATAGCAATCAGCCCCAGCATTTT
TRBJ2-6	TRBD1	TRBV5-4	.	16	CASSPRQGTGANVLTF	TGTGCCAGCAGCCCAAGACAGGGGACTGGGGCCAACGTCCTGACTTTC
TRBJ1-2	.	TRBV3-1/TRBV3-2	.	11	CASSQEHPPTF	TGTGCCAGCAGCCAAGAACACCCTCCGACCTTC
TRBJ1-5	.	TRBV11-2	.	13	CASSLVGNQPQHF	TGTGCCAGCAGCTTAGTGGGGAATCAGCCCCAGCATTTT
TRBJ1-1	TRBD1	TRBV6-1	.	17	CASSEVGDSTWVSEAFF	TGTGCCAGCAGTGAAGTAGGGGACAGTACTTGGGTCTCTGAAGCTTTCTTT
TRBJ2-7	TRBD1	TRBV12-3/TRBV12-4	.	13	CASRSTGNYEQYF	TGTGCCAGCAGATCGACAGGGAACTACGAGCAGTACTTC
TRBJ1-2	TRBD1	TRBV5-1	few	13	CASSQDRVDGYTF	TGCGCCAGCAGCCAGGACAGGGTGGATGGCTACACCTTC